This T cell receptor (beta chain) was sequenced during a study of T-cell reconstitution after alpha-beta-depleted transplantation in children. Overall study results and limits: At one year after transplant, newly produced T cells mostly accounted for T-cell counts and diversity. The high TCRbeta diversity at day 60 in some patients came from surviving recipient T cells and thymic progenitors.

Germline CDR1 and CDR2: SGHKS and YYEKEE (reference sequence). V dropped 4 bases and J dropped 1 base, with 11 bases sitting between them. The CDR3 covers 14 residues. This clonotype has just a few counts. Its matching antigen is unknown. Preparation of the TCRbeta library involved a method that used unique molecular identifiers. TCRdb reprocessed the PCR reads with MiXCR, giving one entry per CDR3 protein. The table has about 980,000 distinct CDR3 sequences, roughly 29% seen once. The sequencing here drew on PBMCs, mostly from graft donor cells, taken 360 days after TCRalphabeta/CD19-depleted stem cell transplant. This sequence originates from a boy in the first two years of life who had a stem cell transplant for SCID, so the T cells may come from the graft donor. The chain employs TRBV5-5 and TRBJ1-1, with D possibly being TRBD1 (6 bases). CDR3 protein: CASSGRGANTEAFF. The CDR3 region has the DNA TGTGCCAGCAGCGGGCGGGGGGCGAACACTGAAGCTTTCTTT. The full variable domain, its missing parts supplied by reference TRBV5-5 and TRBJ1-1, is DAGVTQSPTHLIKTRGQQVTLRCSPISGHKSVSWYQQVLGQGPQFIFQYYEKEERGRGNFPDRFSARQFPNYSSELNVNALLLGDSALYLCASSGRGANTEAFFGQGTRLTVV.